This TCR beta chain was documented in a study of blood T cell repertoires in COVID-19. The germline V and J ends were trimmed by 5 bases and 2 bases, with 19 bases remaining between them. From germline, CDR1 is LNHDA and CDR2 SQIVND (reference sequence). The length of the CDR3 is 17 residues. Generated by immunoSEQ multiplex PCR, the TCRdb table keeps only in-frame clones and is missing some. The sample has 70,000 to 75,000 clones, about 84% seen once; the top ten hold less than 2%. The J gene is TRBJ1-5, the V gene TRBV19; D might be TRBD1 (6 bases). Input material: peripheral blood. This receptor was obtained from a woman aged 60 to 75 with acute or convalescent COVID-19. CDR3 bases: TGTGCCAGTAGTCTTGACAAGGACAGAGCTGGCAATCAGCCCCAGCATTTT. Amino acids: CASSLDKDRAGNQPQHF.